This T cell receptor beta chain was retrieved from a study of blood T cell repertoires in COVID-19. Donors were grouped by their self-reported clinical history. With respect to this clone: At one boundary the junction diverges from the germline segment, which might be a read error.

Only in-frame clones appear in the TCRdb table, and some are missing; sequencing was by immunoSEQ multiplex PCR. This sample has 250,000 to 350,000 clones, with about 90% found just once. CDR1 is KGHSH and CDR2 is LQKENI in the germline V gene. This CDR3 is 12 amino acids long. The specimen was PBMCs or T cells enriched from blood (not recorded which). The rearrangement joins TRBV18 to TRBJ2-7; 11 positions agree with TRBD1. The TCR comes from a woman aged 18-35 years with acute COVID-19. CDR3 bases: TGTGCCAGCTCCGCGGACCGGGACAGGGGGTTTTTC. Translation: CASSADRDRGFF.